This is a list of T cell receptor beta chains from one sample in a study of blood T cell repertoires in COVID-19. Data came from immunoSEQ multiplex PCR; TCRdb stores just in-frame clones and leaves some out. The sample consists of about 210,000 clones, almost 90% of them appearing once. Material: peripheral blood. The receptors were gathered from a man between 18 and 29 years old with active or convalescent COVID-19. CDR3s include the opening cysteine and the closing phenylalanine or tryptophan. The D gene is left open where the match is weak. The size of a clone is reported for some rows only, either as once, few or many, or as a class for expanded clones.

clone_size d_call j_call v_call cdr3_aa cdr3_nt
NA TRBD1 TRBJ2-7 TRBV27 CASSLGDRAIF TGTGCCAGCAGTTTAGGTGACAGGGCCATCTTC
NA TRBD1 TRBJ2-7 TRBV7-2 CASSLFGQGFYEQYF TGTGCCAGCAGCTTATTCGGACAGGGGTTCTACGAGCAGTACTTC
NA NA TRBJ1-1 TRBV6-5 CASSSLRVPPAF TGTGCCAGCAGCTCACTGAGGGTTCCGCCGGCCTTT
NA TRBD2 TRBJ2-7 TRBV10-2 CASGRREAYEQYF TGCGCCAGCGGACGCCGGGAGGCCTACGAGCAGTACTTC
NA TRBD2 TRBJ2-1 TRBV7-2 CASSPILAGGPHNEQFF TGTGCCAGCAGCCCTATTCTAGCGGGAGGGCCCCACAATGAGCAGTTCTTC
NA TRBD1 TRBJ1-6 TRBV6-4 CASRQGGSPLHF TGTGCCAGCAGACAGGGGGGATCACCCCTCCACTTT
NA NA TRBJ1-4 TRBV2 CASSPQGLEKLFF TGTGCCAGCAGTCCCCAGGGTTTGGAAAAACTGTTTTTT
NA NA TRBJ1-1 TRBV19 CASSIDQGAEAFF TGTGCCAGTAGTATAGACCAGGGCGCTGAAGCTTTCTTT
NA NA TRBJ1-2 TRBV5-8 CASSLVGDTYHGYTF TGTGCCAGCAGCTTGGTTGGGGACACGTACCATGGCTACACCTTC
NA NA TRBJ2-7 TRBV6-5 CASRSGHLERGQYF TGTGCCAGCAGATCGGGACACCTCGAAAGAGGGCAGTACTTC
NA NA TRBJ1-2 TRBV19 CASSIVGGAGYTF TGTGCCAGTAGTATAGTCGGCGGCGCTGGCTACACCTTC
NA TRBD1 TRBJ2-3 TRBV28 CASSWTGALSTDTQYF TGTGCCAGCAGTTGGACAGGGGCCCTTAGCACAGATACGCAGTATTTT
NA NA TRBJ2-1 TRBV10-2 CASSESKLLWNEQFF TGCGCCAGCAGTGAGTCGAAGCTACTGTGGAATGAGCAGTTCTTC
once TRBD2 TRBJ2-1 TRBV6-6 CASRALAGGKGEQFF TGTGCCAGCAGGGCACTAGCGGGAGGGAAGGGCGAGCAGTTCTTC
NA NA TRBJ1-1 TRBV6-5 CASSPGNTEAFF TGTGCCAGCAGTCCGGGGAACACTGAAGCTTTCTTT
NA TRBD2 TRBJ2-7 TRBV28 CASSPGTISYEQYF TGTGCCAGCAGCCCCGGGACTATCTCCTACGAGCAGTACTTC
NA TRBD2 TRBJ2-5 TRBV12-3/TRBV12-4 CASSLVGGETQYF TGTGCCAGCAGTTTAGTCGGGGGGGAGACCCAGTACTTC
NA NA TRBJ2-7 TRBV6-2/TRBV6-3 CASSSLSFYEQYF TGTGCCAGCAGTTCGTTGTCGTTCTACGAGCAGTACTTC
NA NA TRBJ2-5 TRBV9 CASGGGLGRPKETQYF TGTGCCAGCGGAGGAGGGTTGGGCAGGCCGAAAGAGACCCAGTACTTC
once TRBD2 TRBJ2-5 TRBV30 CAWSTGRAGTQYF TGTGCCTGGAGTACCGGGAGGGCGGGGACCCAGTACTTC
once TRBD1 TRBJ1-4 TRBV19 CASSMEDRPEKLFF TGTGCCAGTAGTATGGAGGACAGGCCCGAAAAACTGTTTTTT
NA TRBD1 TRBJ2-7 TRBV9 CASSLRQGQDYEQYF TGTGCCAGCAGCCTTCGACAGGGTCAAGACTACGAGCAGTACTTC
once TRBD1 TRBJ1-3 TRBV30 CAWIRPPGTGRENTIYF TGTGCCTGGATCCGACCTCCCGGGACAGGGAGGGAAAACACCATATATTTT
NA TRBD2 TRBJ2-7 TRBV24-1 CATSVGGTTYEQYF TGTGCCACCAGTGTCGGGGGGACTACCTACGAGCAGTACTTC
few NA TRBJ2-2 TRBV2 CASSEAGVQGELFF TGTGCCAGCAGTGAGGCAGGGGTCCAAGGGGAGCTGTTTTTT
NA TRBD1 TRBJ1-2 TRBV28 CASSFAGLGQGINYGYTF TGTGCCAGCAGTTTCGCGGGGTTGGGACAGGGGATTAACTATGGCTACACCTTC
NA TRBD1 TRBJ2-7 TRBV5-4 CASSPGTGQTYEQYF TGTGCCAGCAGCCCCGGGACAGGCCAAACCTACGAGCAGTACTTC